This T cell receptor beta chain was recovered during a study of control samples from healthy donors and cancer patients. Measured with immunoSEQ multiplex PCR; TCRdb has only the in-frame clones, and not every one. Of tens of thousands of clones in the sample, roughly 85% were seen once. V was shortened by 3 bases and J by 4 bases, with 19 bases between the two germline ends. The CDR3 runs 17 residues. Germline assignment: CDR1 SGHVS and CDR2 FNYEAQ. This clone was counted a single time. The sequenced sample was PBMCs. The chain joins TRBV7-6 to TRBJ2-1, with D perhaps matching TRBD2 (7 bases). The origin of this receptor is a man between 60 and 70 years old with head and neck cancer. The CDR3 sequence is CASSLWGGGPSYNEQFF. In DNA form, the CDR3 reads TGTGCCAGCAGCTTGTGGGGCGGGGGCCCTTCTTACAATGAGCAGTTCTTC.